This T cell receptor (beta chain) was recovered during a study of T cells in Graves' hyperthyroidism and ophthalmopathy. RNA transcripts served as the template for amplifying TCR beta CDR3 regions. The study used the HTBI primer set for a first-round RT-PCR of the TCR CDR3. TCRdb independently ran MiXCR on the multiplex PCR reads; one entry per CDR3 protein. The sample records 300,000 to 400,000 distinct CDR3 sequences, approximately 15% being singletons. This clonotype was seen ten or more times. The study excluded patients with uncontrolled infection, other autoimmune disease, pregnancy or lactation. For the diagnoses, clinical symptoms, serum thyroxine and TRAb, thyroid ultrasound and orbital computed tomography were used. Out of 10 ml of fresh peripheral blood came the PBMCs. V was clipped by 4 bases and J by 7 bases, with 11 bases between them. The germline V gene has CDR1 SQVTM and CDR2 ANQGSEA. This CDR3 comprises 12 residues.

This receptor was taken from a woman aged 60-75 years with Graves' hyperthyroidism. The rearrangement uses TRBV29-1 and TRBJ2-1; D is perhaps TRBD2 (5 bases). Sequencing was done on a sample of blood. CDR3 protein: CSVVEDWNEQFF. CDR3 nucleotides: TGCAGCGTTGTAGAGGACTGGAATGAGCAGTTCTTC.